Following are 25 T cell receptor beta chains from one sample sequenced in a study of blood T cells in healthy people across ages. With a J-beta primer mix and a sample-barcoded 5' primer, a second PCR ran about 7 to 11 cycles. Each CDR3 protein is one row after TCRdb ran MiXCR on the 5' RACE reads. The sample has about 640,000 distinct CDR3 sequences, around 54% seen once; the top ten hold roughly 34%. Sequenced material: blood. All receptors derive from a man in his 60s in good health.

V usage is TRBV27 and J usage is TRBJ2-1, with TRBD2 identical over 12 bases. This CDR3 is 16 amino acids long. Germline loops: CDR1 MNHEY, CDR2 SMNVEV (reference sequence). V lost 6 bases and J lost 4; bases outside the gene matches: 7. Here the CDR3 reads CASRALAGGQYNEQFF. CDR3 nucleotides: TGTGCCAGCAGGGCACTAGCGGGGGGACAATACAATGAGCAGTTCTTC.

This clonotype was seen a few times. The chain carries TRBV5-1 and TRBJ2-7, with unresolved D. This CDR3 has 14 amino acids. Germline V gene sequence: CDR1 SGHRS, CDR2 YFSETQ. V was trimmed by 2 bases and J by 4 bases, leaving 13 bases between them. CDR3 sequence (DNA): TGCGCCAGCAGCTTATCATGGGGTCAGTACGAGCAGTACTTC. Translating it yields CASSLSWGQYEQYF.

The chain couples TRBV12-3 or TRBV12-4 to TRBJ2-3; 9 bases line up with TRBD1. CDR3 size: 13 residues. V shed 7 bases, J shed 6 bases, and the junction held 5 bases outside the gene matches. This CDR3 reads CASTGTGLDTQYF. In DNA form, the CDR3 reads TGTGCCAGCACCGGGACAGGGCTGGATACGCAGTATTTT.

The chain recombines TRBV12-5 with TRBJ2-5; D perhaps matches TRBD1 (5 bases). Germline V gives CDR1 LGHNT, CDR2 FRNRAP. Trimming stripped 1 base from V and 5 bases from J, with 11 bases between. The CDR3 runs to 14 residues. The CDR3 DNA is TGTGCTAGTGGTTTGGGGACACCGAGGGAGACCCAGTACTTC. Protein sequence: CASGLGTPRETQYF.

This clonotype was found a few times. This rearrangement joins TRBV20-1 to TRBJ2-6; 10 bases line up with TRBD1. J was trimmed by 0 bases and V by 5 bases; bases with no gene match: 10. Germline CDR1 and CDR2: DFQATT and SNEGSKA (reference sequence). This CDR3 has 18 residues. CDR3 protein: CSAPIRDRGTSGANVLTF. CDR3 nucleotide sequence: TGCAGTGCTCCCATCCGGGACAGGGGAACCTCTGGGGCCAACGTCCTGACTTTC.

This clonotype was recorded at least ten times. The gene calls are TRBV4-1 and TRBJ2-7; 8 bases agree with TRBD1. Germline V CDR1 and CDR2: MGHRA, YSYEKL. V lost 1 base and J lost 1; bases outside the gene matches: 3. The CDR3 covers 15 residues. The CDR3 region has the DNA TGCGCCAGCAGCCAAGGACAGGGGCCTTCCTACGAGCAGTACTTC. Translation: CASSQGQGPSYEQYF.

The chain recombines TRBV29-1 with TRBJ1-1; unclear D gene. Per the germline V gene, CDR1 is SQVTM and CDR2 is ANQGSEA. Trimming took off 3 bases at V and 0 bases at J, with 8 bases between the two ends. CDR3 size: 13 residues. CDR3 DNA sequence: TGCAGCGTTGATCTGCGTCTGAACACTGAAGCTTTCTTT. This codes for CSVDLRLNTEAFF.

The rearrangement uses TRBV6-6 and TRBJ2-5; 9 nucleotides align to TRBD1. CDR3 length: 16 amino acids. J lost 4 bases, V lost 0 bases, and 6 bases had no gene match. The V gene's germline CDR1 is MNHNY and CDR2 SVGAGI (reference sequence). Written as DNA, the CDR3 is TGTGCCAGCAGTTACTCGACGGGACAGGGTGCAGAGACCCAGTACTTC. Its protein product is CASSYSTGQGAETQYF.

The rearrangement joins TRBV9 to TRBJ1-1; D is uncertain. From germline, CDR1 is SGDLS and CDR2 YYNGEE. The CDR3 is 15 amino acids. The V end lost 2 bases, the J end lost 2 bases, and 13 bases lay between the germline ends. CDR3 DNA: TGTGCCAGCAGCGTCCTCTCTGACCTTAACACTGAAGCTTTCTTT. Its protein product is CASSVLSDLNTEAFF.

The chain links TRBV28 to TRBJ2-5; D unclear. The CDR3 runs 12 residues. The V and J ends lost 3 bases and 7 bases respectively, with 9 bases between them. From germline, CDR1 is MDHEN and CDR2 SYDVKM. CDR3 sequence (DNA): TGTGCCAGCAGTTTGCCTTCCTTGACCCAGTACTTC. This encodes CASSLPSLTQYF.

This clonotype was counted between two and nine times. This chain links TRBV4-1 with TRBJ1-6; weak D call: TRBD1 (6 bases). Per germline, CDR1 MGHRA and CDR2 YSYEKL. Trimming removed 2 bases at V and 7 bases at J, with 12 bases between. This CDR3 is built from 15 residues. CDR3 coding DNA: TGCGCCAGCAGCCAAAATACAGGGCTGAATTCACCCCTCCACTTT. Translation: CASSQNTGLNSPLHF.

V is TRBV7-9 and J is TRBJ2-5; 12 bases agree with TRBD2. The CDR3 consists of 17 residues. Per the germline V gene, CDR1 is SEHNR and CDR2 is FQNEAQ (reference sequence). The V segment lost 1 base and the J segment 2 bases; nucleotides outside the gene matches: 5. The CDR3 reads CASSLGLAGVVQETQYF. Here the CDR3 DNA reads TGTGCCAGCAGCTTAGGACTAGCGGGGGTAGTACAAGAGACCCAGTACTTC.

The V and J genes are TRBV28 and TRBJ1-2; D uncertain. The CDR3 is 14 residues long. V lost 1 base to trimming and J lost 4 bases, with 10 bases between them. Germline CDR1 MDHEN, CDR2 SYDVKM. CDR3 nucleotide sequence: TGTGCCAGCAGTTTATTTCACGGACCCTATGGCTACACCTTC. Translated: CASSLFHGPYGYTF.

The count of this clonotype is one. The chain employs TRBV3-1 and TRBJ1-1; D ambiguous. V was pared by 1 base and J by 1 base, with 10 bases between. Germline V CDR1 and CDR2: LGHDT, YNNKEL (reference sequence). The CDR3 spans 15 residues. CDR3: CASSQVARKNTEAFF. For the CDR3, the DNA is TGTGCCAGCAGCCAAGTGGCCCGGAAGAACACTGAAGCTTTCTTT.

The rearrangement links TRBV12-3 or TRBV12-4 to TRBJ1-5; D may be TRBD1 (5 bases). The CDR3 spans 13 residues. The V and J ends lost 7 bases and 4 bases respectively, with 11 bases between them. CDR3 coding DNA: TGTGCCAGCATGGGGGAGACTAATCAGCCCCAGCATTTT. As protein: CASMGETNQPQHF.

The rearrangement joins TRBV6-5 to TRBJ1-1; unclear D gene. The CDR3 contains 13 residues. The V gene's germline CDR1 is MNHEY and CDR2 SVGAGI. V lost 5 bases and J 1 base, leaving 8 bases between the germline ends. The chain's CDR3 is CASSTTQNTEAFF. CDR3 DNA: TGTGCCAGCAGTACTACACAGAACACTGAAGCTTTCTTT.

The chain couples TRBV3-1 to TRBJ2-6; a weak D match, TRBD1 (6 bases). The germline CDR1 and CDR2 sequences are LGHDT and YNNKEL (reference sequence). V was clipped by 4 bases and J by 0 bases, with 13 bases between them. This CDR3 is 17 amino acids long. The CDR3 nucleotides read TGTGCCAGCAGCCTCCCACAGGGTGTCTCTGGGGCCAACGTCCTGACTTTC. It specifies CASSLPQGVSGANVLTF.

V is TRBV2 and J is TRBJ1-2, with D possibly TRBD1 on 5 matching bases. The CDR3 covers 14 residues. Germline V CDR1 and CDR2: SNHLY, FYNNEI. The V end was cut by 4 bases, the J end by 8 bases, with 17 bases between. In DNA form, the CDR3 reads TGTGCCAGCAGTGTAACAGTAGGGGTCGCAGGCTACACCTTC. Its translation: CASSVTVGVAGYTF.

The rearrangement joins TRBV20-1 to TRBJ1-1, with D perhaps TRBD1 (5 bases). The germline gives CDR1 DFQATT, CDR2 SNEGSKA (reference sequence). The CDR3 totals 12 residues. The V end was cut by 0 bases, the J end by 4 bases, with 6 bases between. In DNA form, the CDR3 reads TGCAGTGCTAGAGAAGGGGCCACTGAAGCTTTCTTT. It specifies CSAREGATEAFF.

This clonotype was seen a handful of times. The chain has TRBV5-1 and TRBJ2-5; 8 bases align to TRBD2. Germline CDR1 is SGHRS and CDR2 is YFSETQ. Trimming cost V 4 bases and J 2 bases; bases outside gene matches: 10. This CDR3 has 16 amino acids. DNA for the CDR3: TGCGCCAGCAGCCCCTTCGGGGGGGGAAATCAAGAGACCCAGTACTTC. Its protein product is CASSPFGGGNQETQYF.

The CDR3 DNA reads TGTGCCAGCAGTTACGGAGGGGCGAGTCTGAACACTGAAGCTTTCTTT. Translation gives CASSYGGASLNTEAFF. The rearrangement uses TRBV6-5 and TRBJ1-1, with D tentatively TRBD1 (5 bases). The CDR3 contains 16 residues. Germline V gene sequence: CDR1 MNHEY, CDR2 SVGAGI. V was pared by 2 bases and J by 0 bases, with 13 bases between.

The rearrangement uses TRBV10-1 and TRBJ2-1, with 11 bases that match TRBD2. CDR1 and CDR2 from the germline V gene are WNHNN and SYGVQD (reference sequence). This CDR3 region has 15 residues. V shed 6 bases, J shed 5 bases, and the junction held 6 bases outside the gene matches. The DNA for the CDR3 is TGCGCCAGCAGAGCCACTAGCGGGAGAAACAATGAGCAGTTCTTC. Protein sequence: CASRATSGRNNEQFF.

The V gene is TRBV7-3, the J gene TRBJ1-2; unclear D gene. The length of the CDR3 is 17 residues. The germline V gene has CDR1 SGHTA and CDR2 FQGTGA. V dropped 1 base and J dropped 2 bases, with 17 bases sitting between them. The CDR3 DNA is TGTGCCAGCAGCTTAAGAGTAACCCCGGCACAGAACTATGGCTACACCTTC. This gives the protein CASSLRVTPAQNYGYTF.

The V gene is TRBV20-1, the J gene TRBJ1-2; 9 bases line up with TRBD1. CDR3 length: 14 residues. With V trimmed by 5 bases and J by 8 bases, 12 bases remained unmatched. Germline CDR1 DFQATT, CDR2 SNEGSKA (reference sequence). CDR3 sequence: CSAGQGSGFWGYTF. The CDR3, as DNA: TGCAGTGCTGGACAGGGGTCGGGCTTTTGGGGCTACACCTTC.

The V gene is TRBV4-3, the J gene TRBJ2-3; 9 bases agree with TRBD2. J gave up 1 base and V 0 bases, and 5 bases lay outside the gene matches. The CDR3 runs 17 residues. Looked up from germline, CDR1 is LGHNA and CDR2 is YSLEER. The CDR3 is CASSQDLSGSRTDTQYF. For the CDR3, the DNA is TGCGCCAGCAGCCAAGATCTTAGCGGGAGTCGCACAGATACGCAGTATTTT.